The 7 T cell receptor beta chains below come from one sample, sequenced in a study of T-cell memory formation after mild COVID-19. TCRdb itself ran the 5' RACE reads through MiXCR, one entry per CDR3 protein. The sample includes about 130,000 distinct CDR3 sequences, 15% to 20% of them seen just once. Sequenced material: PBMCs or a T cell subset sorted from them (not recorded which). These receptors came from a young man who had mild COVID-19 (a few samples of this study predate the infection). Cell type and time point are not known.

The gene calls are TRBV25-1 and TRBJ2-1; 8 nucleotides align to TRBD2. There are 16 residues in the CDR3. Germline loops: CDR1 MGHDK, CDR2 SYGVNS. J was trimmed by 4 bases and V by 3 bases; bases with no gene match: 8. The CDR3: CASSDSKRGNYNEQFF. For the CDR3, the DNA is TGTGCCAGCAGTGATTCTAAGCGGGGGAATTACAATGAGCAGTTCTTC.

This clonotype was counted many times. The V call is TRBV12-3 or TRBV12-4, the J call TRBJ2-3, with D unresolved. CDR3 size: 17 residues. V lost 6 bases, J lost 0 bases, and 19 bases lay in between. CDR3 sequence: CASRLGVGLTSTDTQYF. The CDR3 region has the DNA TGTGCCAGCAGGTTGGGTGTGGGTCTAACTAGCACAGATACGCAGTATTTT.

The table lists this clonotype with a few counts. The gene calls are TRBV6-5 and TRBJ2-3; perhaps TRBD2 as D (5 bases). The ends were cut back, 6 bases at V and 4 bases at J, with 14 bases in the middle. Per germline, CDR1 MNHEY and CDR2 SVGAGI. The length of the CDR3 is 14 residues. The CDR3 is CASSRREGADTQYF. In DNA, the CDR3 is TGTGCCAGCAGCCGCCGTGAGGGTGCAGATACGCAGTATTTT.

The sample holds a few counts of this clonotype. CDR3 nucleotides: TGTGCCAGCAGCGAGGAGGGAAGAAACACCGGGGAGCTGTTTTTT. Protein product: CASSEEGRNTGELFF. The rearrangement links TRBV7-2 to TRBJ2-2; TRBD2 might be the D (6 bases). V was pared by 5 bases and J by 2 bases, with 12 bases between. CDR1 and CDR2 from the germline V gene are SGHTA and FQGNSA. The CDR3 is 15 amino acids.

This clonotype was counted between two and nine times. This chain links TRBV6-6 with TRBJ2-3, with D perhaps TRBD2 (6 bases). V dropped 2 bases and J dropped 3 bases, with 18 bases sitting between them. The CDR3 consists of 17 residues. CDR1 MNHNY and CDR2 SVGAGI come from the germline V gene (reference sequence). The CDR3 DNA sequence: TGTGCCAGCAGTTACCGGAGGGGTCAGGGTGGAACAGATACGCAGTATTTT. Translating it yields CASSYRRGQGGTDTQYF.

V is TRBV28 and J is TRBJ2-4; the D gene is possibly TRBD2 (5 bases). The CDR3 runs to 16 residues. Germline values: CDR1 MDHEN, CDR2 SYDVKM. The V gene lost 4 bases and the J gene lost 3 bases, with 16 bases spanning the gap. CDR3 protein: CASSSHTDFGKNIQYF. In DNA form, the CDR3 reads TGTGCCAGCAGTTCGCACACGGACTTTGGCAAAAACATTCAGTACTTC.

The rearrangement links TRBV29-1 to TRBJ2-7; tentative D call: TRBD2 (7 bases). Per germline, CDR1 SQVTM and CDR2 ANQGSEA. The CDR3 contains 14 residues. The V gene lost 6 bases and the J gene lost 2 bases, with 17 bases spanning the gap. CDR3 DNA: TGCAGCGTCTCCACAACGGGGGGCGCCTACGAGCAGTACTTC. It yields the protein CSVSTTGGAYEQYF.